One and the same sample provided the 3 T cell receptor beta chains below, sequenced in a study of shared clonotypes between healthy human individuals. Repertoires were generated with immunoSEQ multiplex PCR, while TCRdb's copy carries only in-frame clones and drops some. The table lists about 2.3 million clones, 80% to 95% of them singletons. Sequencing input: naive CD4+ T cells from PBMCs. Regarding subset: CD45RA+ positively selected. The receptor set was obtained from a young man in good health. Some clones in this sample may be carry-over from other donors' samples.

This clone was found once. The CDR3 protein is CASSFAGAPYEQYF. The CDR3 nucleotides read TGTGCCAGCAGCTTTGCGGGAGCCCCCTACGAGCAGTACTTC. The rearrangement links TRBV7-2 to TRBJ2-7, with 7 nucleotides matching TRBD2. V shed 3 bases, J shed 2 bases, and the junction held 4 bases outside the gene matches. Germline V CDR1 and CDR2: SGHTA, FQGNSA. There are 14 residues in the CDR3.

V usage is TRBV5-1 and J usage is TRBJ2-1; a weak D match, TRBD1 (6 bases). The germline gives CDR1 SGHRS, CDR2 YFSETQ. The CDR3 is made up of 15 amino acids. Trimming shortened V by 2 bases and J by 10 bases, and 19 bases separated the two germline ends. CDR3 sequence reads: CASSLEGVSPMEQFF. CDR3 nucleotide sequence: TGCGCCAGCAGCTTAGAGGGGGTGTCCCCAATGGAGCAGTTCTTC.

Notes on this clone: In the same sample, other DNA sequences code for this CDR3. V usage is TRBV7-9 and J usage is TRBJ1-2; unclear D gene. CDR1 is SEHNR and CDR2 is FQNEAQ in the germline V gene (reference sequence). The CDR3 runs 14 residues. The V end lost 1 base, the J end lost 0 bases, and 6 bases lay between the germline ends. The CDR3 DNA sequence: TGTGCCAGCAGCTTAGGAGGGCCTAACTATGGCTACACCTTC. It is translated as CASSLGGPNYGYTF.